These 9 T cell receptor beta chains came from one sample sequenced in a study of CD8+ T cells in alopecia areata. Treatment here: oral pan-JAK inhibitor, 5-10 mg twice daily. In each case, RNA was isolated and then reverse transcribed into cDNA as the sequencing template. Sequencing was performed with immunoSEQ multiplex PCR; in TCRdb, only in-frame clones are kept and a portion is missing. The repertoire includes about 220,000 clones, more than 45% of them detected once, and roughly 1.4% sits in the top ten. Sample: CD4+ T cells sorted from blood, taken at week 4, from a patient treated with tofacitinib. These receptors all come from a human donor with alopecia areata.

In its sample, this clone was seen a few times. The CDR3 region has the DNA TGCAGCGTTGAACAGGGGGCCGGTAACACTGAAGCTTTCTTT. This translates into CSVEQGAGNTEAFF. The rearrangement links TRBV29-1 to TRBJ1-1; 8 bases map to TRBD1. Germline V lookup: CDR1 SQVTM, CDR2 ANQGSEA. The CDR3 has 14 amino acids. Losses at the gene ends were 2 bases for V and 2 bases for J; bases not matched to a gene: 4.

As regards this clone: At the DNA level, this CDR3 is encoded by other sequences in the same sample as well. CDR3: CASSPGTTNTEAFF. In DNA, the CDR3 is TGCGCCAGCAGTCCCGGGACAACGAACACTGAAGCTTTCTTT. This chain uses TRBV5-1 with TRBJ1-1, with D maybe TRBD1 (6 bases). V lost 5 bases to trimming and J lost 1 base, with 12 bases between them. The CDR3 loop spans 14 amino acids. CDR1 is SGHRS, CDR2 YFSETQ, per germline.

The chain has TRBV4-3 and TRBJ1-6, with 10 bases identical to TRBD1. The germline V gene encodes CDR1 LGHNA and CDR2 YSLEER. The CDR3 is 17 amino acids. The trim removed 0 bases at V and 6 bases at J, leaving 5 bases unmatched. The CDR3 DNA sequence: TGCGCCAGCAGCCAAGAAAGACAGGGGGCGATTAATTCACCCCTCCACTTT. Translating it yields CASSQERQGAINSPLHF.

The chain employs TRBV30 and TRBJ1-2; D perhaps matches TRBD1 (5 bases). Trimming stripped 8 bases from V and 2 bases from J, with 18 bases between. Germline-derived CDR1 and CDR2 are GTSNPN and SVGIG (reference sequence). The CDR3 spans 14 residues. The CDR3 spells CAERGGENNYGYTF. CDR3 DNA: TGTGCCGAGAGGGGCGGAGAGAACAACTATGGCTACACCTTC.

This clone was counted between two and nine times. The chain links TRBV7-3 to TRBJ2-5; TRBD2 agrees at 8 bases. Trimming removed 8 bases from V and 2 bases from J; junction bases left unmatched: 10. This CDR3 spans 15 amino acids. Germline V gene lookup returns CDR1 SGHTA and CDR2 FQGTGA. CDR3 nucleotide sequence: TGTGCCAGCGCAAGGGCTAGCGGGCCGCAAGAGACCCAGTACTTC. It specifies CASARASGPQETQYF.

The V call is TRBV30, the J call TRBJ1-2, with D perhaps TRBD1 (5 bases). The ends were cut back, 0 bases at V and 4 bases at J, with 15 bases in the middle. Looked up from germline, CDR1 is GTSNPN and CDR2 is SVGIG (reference sequence). The length of the CDR3 is 15 residues. CDR3 loop: CAWSVRQGRSYGYTF. CDR3 bases: TGTGCCTGGAGTGTACGGCAGGGAAGGAGCTATGGCTACACCTTC.

This clone has a single count. The chain carries TRBV29-1 and TRBJ2-7; D possibly matches TRBD1 or TRBD2 (6 bases each). The length of the CDR3 is 13 residues. Looked up from germline, CDR1 is SQVTM and CDR2 is ANQGSEA. V lost 4 bases and J 9 bases, leaving 19 bases between the germline ends. CDR3 sequence: CSVGGSYKGGQYF. As DNA, the CDR3 is TGCAGCGTTGGAGGGTCCTATAAGGGGGGGCAGTACTTC.

This chain connects TRBV29-1 to TRBJ1-2; D might be TRBD1 (6 bases). This CDR3 has 16 amino acids. Germline CDR1 and CDR2: SQVTM and ANQGSEA. V lost 3 bases and J lost 4, with 21 bases in between. The CDR3 sequence is CSVDYRQGTFSYGYTF. As DNA, the CDR3 is TGCAGCGTTGATTATCGGCAGGGGACATTTAGCTATGGCTACACCTTC.

The table lists this clone with a count of one. The chain joins TRBV30 to TRBJ1-1; possible D gene TRBD1, 5 bases. From germline, CDR1 is GTSNPN and CDR2 SVGIG (reference sequence). Trimming pared 5 bases from V and 8 bases from J, leaving 24 bases between. The CDR3 runs to 15 residues. Written as DNA, the CDR3 is TGTGCCTGGGGACTAAGACGGGGCCTGAGGGCGGAAGCTTTCTTT. This sequence encodes CAWGLRRGLRAEAFF.